This section outlines one T cell receptor beta chain sequence together with its context. As yet, its antigen is unknown. The authors built TCR beta libraries using iRepertoire HTBI primers and Arm-PCR of CDR3 regions. In the original analysis: The samples included roughly 61 TRBV and some 15 TRBJ segments. MiXCR, applied by TCRdb to the multiplex PCR reads, yields one record per CDR3 protein. The V and J calls and clone size are TCRdb's, not the authors'. The sample has some 440,000 distinct CDR3 sequences, roughly 20% seen once; the top ten hold over 7.5%. Documented time point: persistent/refractory GD, antithyroid drugs over 5 years with positive TRAb. Preparation of the TCR library used RNA extracted from PBMCs. CDR1 and CDR2 from the germline V gene are ENHRY and SYGVKD. There are 14 residues in the CDR3. V was clipped by 6 bases and J by 4 bases; unmatched bases: 6. This entry comes from a study of regulatory T cells in long-lasting Graves disease. The study, taken as a whole, reports: Accuracy may have been reduced by the small sample size. There were preferences for TRBV28, TRBJ1-2 and TRBJ2-5 in persistent disease. Peripheral blood alone, not thyroid tissue, underwent study.

The source of this sequence is a female donor with Graves disease. The chain carries TRBV10-3 and TRBJ1-5, with 7 bases fitting TRBD1. This specimen consisted of peripheral blood mononuclear cells (PBMCs), obtained when the disease was refractory, from a patient treated with antithyroid drugs. The CDR3 spells CAIRGVGQNQPQHF. In DNA, the CDR3 is TGTGCCATCAGGGGGGTGGGACAGAATCAGCCCCAGCATTTT.